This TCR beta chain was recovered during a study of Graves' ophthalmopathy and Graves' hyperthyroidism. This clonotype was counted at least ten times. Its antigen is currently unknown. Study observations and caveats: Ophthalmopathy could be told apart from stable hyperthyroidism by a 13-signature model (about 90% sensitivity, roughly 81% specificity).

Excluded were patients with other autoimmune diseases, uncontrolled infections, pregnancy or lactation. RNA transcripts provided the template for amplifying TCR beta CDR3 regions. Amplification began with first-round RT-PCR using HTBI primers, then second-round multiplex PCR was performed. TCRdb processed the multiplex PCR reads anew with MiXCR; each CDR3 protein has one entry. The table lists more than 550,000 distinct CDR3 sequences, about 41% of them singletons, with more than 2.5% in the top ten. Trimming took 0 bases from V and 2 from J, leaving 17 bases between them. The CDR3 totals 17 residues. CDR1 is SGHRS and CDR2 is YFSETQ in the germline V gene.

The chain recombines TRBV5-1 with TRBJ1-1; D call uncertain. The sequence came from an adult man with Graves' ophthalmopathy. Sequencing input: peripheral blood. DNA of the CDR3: TGCGCCAGCAGCTTGGGCCTTGGACCTAGACGAAACACTGAAGCTTTCTTT. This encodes CASSLGLGPRRNTEAFF.